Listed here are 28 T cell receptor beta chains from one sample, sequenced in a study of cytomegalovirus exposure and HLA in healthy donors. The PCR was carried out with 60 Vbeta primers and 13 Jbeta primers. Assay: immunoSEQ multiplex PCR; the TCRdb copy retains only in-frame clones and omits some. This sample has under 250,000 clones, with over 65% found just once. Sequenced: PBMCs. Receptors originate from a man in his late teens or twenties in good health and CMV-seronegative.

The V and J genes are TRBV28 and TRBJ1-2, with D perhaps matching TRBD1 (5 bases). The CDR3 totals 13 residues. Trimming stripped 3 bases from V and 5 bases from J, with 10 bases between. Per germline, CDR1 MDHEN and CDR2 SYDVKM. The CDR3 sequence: CASSLQGVYGYTF. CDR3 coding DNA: TGTGCCAGCAGTTTGCAGGGTGTTTATGGCTACACCTTC.

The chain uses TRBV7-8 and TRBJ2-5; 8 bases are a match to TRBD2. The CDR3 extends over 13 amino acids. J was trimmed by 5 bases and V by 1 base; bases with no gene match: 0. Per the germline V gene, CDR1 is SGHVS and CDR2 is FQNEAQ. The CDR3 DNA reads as TGTGCCAGCAGCTTAGGACTAGCGGAGACCCAGTACTTC. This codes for CASSLGLAETQYF.

As DNA, the CDR3 is TGTGCCAGCAGCACTAGCGGGGGTTACGAGCAGTACTTC. Translating it yields CASSTSGGYEQYF. This chain links TRBV5-6 with TRBJ2-7, with 11 bases lining up with TRBD2. Germline V gene lookup returns CDR1 SGHDT and CDR2 YYEEEE. There are 13 residues in the CDR3. Trimming took 4 bases from V and 4 from J; bases not matched to a gene: 1. The full variable domain, with the rest looked up from reference TRBV5-6 and TRBJ2-7, is DAGVTQSPTHLIKTRGQQVTLRCSPKSGHDTVSWYQQALGQGPQFIFQYYEEEERQRGNFPDRFSGHQFPNYSSELNVNALLLGDSALYLCASSTSGGYEQYFGPGTRLTVT.

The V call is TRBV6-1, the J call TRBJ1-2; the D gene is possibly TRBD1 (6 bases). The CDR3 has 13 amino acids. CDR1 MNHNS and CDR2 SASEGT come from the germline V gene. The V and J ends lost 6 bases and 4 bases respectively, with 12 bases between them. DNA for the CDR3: TGTGCCAGCAGGGAACGGGGGGCCTATGGCTACACCTTC. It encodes CASRERGAYGYTF.

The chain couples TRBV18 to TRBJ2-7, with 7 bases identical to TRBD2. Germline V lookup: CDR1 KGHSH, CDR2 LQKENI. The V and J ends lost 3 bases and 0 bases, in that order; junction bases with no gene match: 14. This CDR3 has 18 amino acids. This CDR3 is CASSPVIFLRDYSYEQYF. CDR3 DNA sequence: TGTGCCAGCTCACCCGTTATCTTTCTCCGGGACTACTCCTACGAGCAGTACTTC. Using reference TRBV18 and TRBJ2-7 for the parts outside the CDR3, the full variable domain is NAGVMQNPRHLVRRRGQEARLRCSPMKGHSHVYWYRQLPEEGLKFMVYLQKENIIDESGMPKERFSAEFPKEGPSILRIQQVVRGDSAAYFCASSPVIFLRDYSYEQYFGPGTRLTVT.

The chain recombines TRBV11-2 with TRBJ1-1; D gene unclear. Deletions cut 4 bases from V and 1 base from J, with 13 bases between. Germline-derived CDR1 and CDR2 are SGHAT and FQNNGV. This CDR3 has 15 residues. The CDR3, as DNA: TGTGCCAGCAGCTCCTCTCTAGGCGGGAACACTGAAGCTTTCTTT. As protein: CASSSSLGGNTEAFF.

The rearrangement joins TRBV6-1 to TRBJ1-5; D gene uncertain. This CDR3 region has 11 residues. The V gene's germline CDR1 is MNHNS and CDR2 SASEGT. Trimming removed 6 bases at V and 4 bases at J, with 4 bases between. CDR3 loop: CASRTNQPQHF. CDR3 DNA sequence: TGTGCCAGCAGGACTAATCAGCCCCAGCATTTT.

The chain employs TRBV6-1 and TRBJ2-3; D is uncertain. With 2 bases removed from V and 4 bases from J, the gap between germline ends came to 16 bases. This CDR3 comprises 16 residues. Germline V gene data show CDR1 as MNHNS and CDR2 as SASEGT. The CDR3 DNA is TGTGCCAGCAGTGAAAGGCCAGACGGGTATGCAGATACGCAGTATTTT. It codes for CASSERPDGYADTQYF.

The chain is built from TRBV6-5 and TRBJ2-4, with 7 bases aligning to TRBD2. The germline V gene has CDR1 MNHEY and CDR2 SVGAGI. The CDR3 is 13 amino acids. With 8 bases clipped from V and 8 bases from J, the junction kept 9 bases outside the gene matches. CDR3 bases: TGTGCCAGCTTTGCGGGAGTTTGGGACATTCAGTACTTC. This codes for CASFAGVWDIQYF.

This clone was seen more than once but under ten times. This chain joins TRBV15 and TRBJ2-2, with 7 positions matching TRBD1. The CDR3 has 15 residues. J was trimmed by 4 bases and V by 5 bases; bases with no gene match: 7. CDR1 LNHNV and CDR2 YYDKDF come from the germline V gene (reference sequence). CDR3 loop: CATSSGQFFTGELFF. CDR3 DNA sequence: TGTGCCACCAGCTCGGGACAGTTTTTCACCGGGGAGCTGTTTTTT.

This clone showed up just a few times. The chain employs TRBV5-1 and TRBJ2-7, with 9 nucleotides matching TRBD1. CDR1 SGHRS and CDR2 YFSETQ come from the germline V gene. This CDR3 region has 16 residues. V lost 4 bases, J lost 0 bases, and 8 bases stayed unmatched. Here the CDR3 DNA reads TGCGCCAGCAGCCGACAGGGGGTGGGAGGCTCCTACGAGCAGTACTTC. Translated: CASSRQGVGGSYEQYF.

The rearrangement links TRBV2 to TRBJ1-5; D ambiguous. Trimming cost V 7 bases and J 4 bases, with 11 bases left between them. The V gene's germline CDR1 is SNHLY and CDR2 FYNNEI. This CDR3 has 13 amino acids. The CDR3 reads CASTSDSNQPQHF. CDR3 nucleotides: TGTGCCAGCACGTCAGACTCTAATCAGCCCCAGCATTTT.

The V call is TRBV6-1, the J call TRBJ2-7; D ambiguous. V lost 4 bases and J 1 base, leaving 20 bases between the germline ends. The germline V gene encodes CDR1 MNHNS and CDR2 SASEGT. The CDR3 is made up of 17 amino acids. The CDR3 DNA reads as TGTGCCAGCAGTGTTCATGAAGCCGGTTTATATTCCTACGAGCAGTACTTC. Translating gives CASSVHEAGLYSYEQYF.

CDR3 bases: TGTGCCAGCTCACAGGGGCGGGAAGCTTTCTTT. Residues: CASSQGREAFF. This chain connects TRBV18 to TRBJ1-1, with D tentatively TRBD1 (5 bases). The CDR3 sequence is 11 residues long. The germline V and J ends were trimmed by 4 bases and 8 bases, with 8 bases remaining between them. The germline V gene has CDR1 KGHSH and CDR2 LQKENI.

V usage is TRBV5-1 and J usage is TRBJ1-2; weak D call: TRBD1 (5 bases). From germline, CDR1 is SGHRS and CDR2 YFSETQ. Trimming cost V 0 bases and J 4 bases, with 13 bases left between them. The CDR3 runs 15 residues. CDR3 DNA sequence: TGCGCCAGCAGCTTGGACCTGGTAGGGGCCTATGGCTACACCTTC. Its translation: CASSLDLVGAYGYTF.

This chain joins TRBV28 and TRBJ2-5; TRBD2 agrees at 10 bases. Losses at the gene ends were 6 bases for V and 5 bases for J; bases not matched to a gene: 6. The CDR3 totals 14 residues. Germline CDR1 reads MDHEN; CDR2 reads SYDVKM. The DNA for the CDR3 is TGTGCCAGCAGCGTACTAGCGGGGTGGGAGACCCAGTACTTC. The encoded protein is CASSVLAGWETQYF.

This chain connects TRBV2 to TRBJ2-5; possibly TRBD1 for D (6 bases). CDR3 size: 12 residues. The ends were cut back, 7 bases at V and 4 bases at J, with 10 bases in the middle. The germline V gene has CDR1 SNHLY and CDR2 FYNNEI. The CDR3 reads CASIQGRETQYF. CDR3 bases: TGTGCCAGCATTCAGGGGCGAGAGACCCAGTACTTC.

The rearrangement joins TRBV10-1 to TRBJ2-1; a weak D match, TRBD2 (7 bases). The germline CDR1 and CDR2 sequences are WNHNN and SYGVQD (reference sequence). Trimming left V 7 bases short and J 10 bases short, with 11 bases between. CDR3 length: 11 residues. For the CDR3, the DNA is TGCGCCAGCACGGGGGGCGGCGAGCAGTTCTTC. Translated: CASTGGGEQFF.

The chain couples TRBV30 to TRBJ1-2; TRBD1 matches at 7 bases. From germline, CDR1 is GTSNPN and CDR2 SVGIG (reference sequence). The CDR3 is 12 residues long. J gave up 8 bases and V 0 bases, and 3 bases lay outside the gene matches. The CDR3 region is CAWSVGGAGYTF. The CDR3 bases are TGTGCCTGGAGTGTAGGGGGCGCGGGCTACACCTTC.

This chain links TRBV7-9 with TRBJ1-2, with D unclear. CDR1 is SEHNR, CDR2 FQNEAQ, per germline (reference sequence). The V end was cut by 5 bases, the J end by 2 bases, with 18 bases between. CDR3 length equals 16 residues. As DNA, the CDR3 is TGTGCCAGCAGCACCCCCTTCACCAGTGAAAACTATGGCTACACCTTC. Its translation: CASSTPFTSENYGYTF.

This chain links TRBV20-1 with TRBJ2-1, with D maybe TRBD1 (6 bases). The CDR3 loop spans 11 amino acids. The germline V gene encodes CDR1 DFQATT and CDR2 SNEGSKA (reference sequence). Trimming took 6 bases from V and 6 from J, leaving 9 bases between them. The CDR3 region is CSAPRGNEQFF. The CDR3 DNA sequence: TGCAGTGCCCCCAGGGGCAATGAGCAGTTCTTC.

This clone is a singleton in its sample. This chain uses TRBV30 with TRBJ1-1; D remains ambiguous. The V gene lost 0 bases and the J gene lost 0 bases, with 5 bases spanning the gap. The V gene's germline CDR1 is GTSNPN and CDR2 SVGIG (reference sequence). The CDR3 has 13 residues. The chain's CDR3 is CAWSVQMNTEAFF. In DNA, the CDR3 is TGTGCCTGGAGTGTACAGATGAACACTGAAGCTTTCTTT.

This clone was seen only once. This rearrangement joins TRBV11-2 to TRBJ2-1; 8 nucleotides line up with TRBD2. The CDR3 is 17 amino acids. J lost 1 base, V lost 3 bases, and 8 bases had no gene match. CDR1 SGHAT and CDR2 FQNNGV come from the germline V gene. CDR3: CASSLEGLGLSYNEQFF. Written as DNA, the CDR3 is TGTGCCAGCAGCTTGGAGGGACTAGGACTGTCCTACAATGAGCAGTTCTTC.

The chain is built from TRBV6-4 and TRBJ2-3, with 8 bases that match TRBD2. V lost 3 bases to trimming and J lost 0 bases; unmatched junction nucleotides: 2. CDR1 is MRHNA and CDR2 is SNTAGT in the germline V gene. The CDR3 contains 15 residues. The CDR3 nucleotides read TGTGCCAGCAGTGAAGCTAGCGGGAGCACAGATACGCAGTATTTT. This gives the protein CASSEASGSTDTQYF.

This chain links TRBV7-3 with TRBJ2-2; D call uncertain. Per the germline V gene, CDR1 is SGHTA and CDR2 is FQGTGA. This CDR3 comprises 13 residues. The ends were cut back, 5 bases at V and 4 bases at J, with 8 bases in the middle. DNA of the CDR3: TGTGCCAGCAGCCCGAGAAGCACCGGGGAGCTGTTTTTT. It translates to CASSPRSTGELFF.

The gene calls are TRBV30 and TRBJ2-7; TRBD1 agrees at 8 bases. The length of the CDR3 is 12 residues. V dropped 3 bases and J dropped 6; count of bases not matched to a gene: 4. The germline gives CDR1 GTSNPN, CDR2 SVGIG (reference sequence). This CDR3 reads CAWSSDRGEQYF. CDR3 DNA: TGTGCCTGGAGCTCCGACAGGGGCGAGCAGTACTTC.

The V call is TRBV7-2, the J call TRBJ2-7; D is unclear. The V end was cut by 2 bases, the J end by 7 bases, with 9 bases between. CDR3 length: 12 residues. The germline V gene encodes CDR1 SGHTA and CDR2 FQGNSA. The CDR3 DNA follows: TGTGCCAGCAGCTTATCCGTCGGTGAGCAGTACTTC. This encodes CASSLSVGEQYF.

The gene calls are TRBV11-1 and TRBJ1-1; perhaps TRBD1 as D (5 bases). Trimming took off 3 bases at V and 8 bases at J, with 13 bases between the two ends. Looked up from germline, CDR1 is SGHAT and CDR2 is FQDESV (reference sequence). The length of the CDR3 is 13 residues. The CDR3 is CASSFSGWAEAFF. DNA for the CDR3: TGTGCCAGCAGCTTTTCAGGGTGGGCAGAAGCTTTCTTT.